This TCR beta chain emerged from a study of blood T cell repertoires in COVID-19. Study information: COVID-19 samples from acute and convalescent phases originated in the United States, Italy and Spain. PBMCs, B-cell-depleted T cells, or T cells were the source of the cDNA or gDNA that made up the material.

The germline V gene has CDR1 LGHDT and CDR2 YNNKEL (reference sequence). The CDR3 is 15 residues long. The J segment lost 9 bases and the V segment lost 1 base, leaving 6 bases of the junction unmatched. Categorization into cohorts depended on clinical history that participants reported. The authors' processing: It was from reference gene primer amplification that nucleated cell counts were estimated. TCRdb's copy holds only in-frame clones and misses some; the assay was immunoSEQ multiplex PCR. V and J calls and clone size follow that table, whereas D and trimming were derived from the DNA. This sample carries 190,000 or so clones, roughly 90% of them seen once, and the ten largest clones take 6.5% to 9%.

This chain uses TRBV3-1 (or the pseudogene TRBV3-2) with TRBJ1-6; 7 positions agree with TRBD1. The sequence was collected from a woman under 30 who had recovered from COVID-19. Material for sequencing was PBMCs or T cells enriched from blood (not recorded which). The DNA of the CDR3 is TGTGCCAGCAGCCAAGTCAGAGGGGGCTTTTCACCCCTCCACTTT. Encoded protein: CASSQVRGGFSPLHF.